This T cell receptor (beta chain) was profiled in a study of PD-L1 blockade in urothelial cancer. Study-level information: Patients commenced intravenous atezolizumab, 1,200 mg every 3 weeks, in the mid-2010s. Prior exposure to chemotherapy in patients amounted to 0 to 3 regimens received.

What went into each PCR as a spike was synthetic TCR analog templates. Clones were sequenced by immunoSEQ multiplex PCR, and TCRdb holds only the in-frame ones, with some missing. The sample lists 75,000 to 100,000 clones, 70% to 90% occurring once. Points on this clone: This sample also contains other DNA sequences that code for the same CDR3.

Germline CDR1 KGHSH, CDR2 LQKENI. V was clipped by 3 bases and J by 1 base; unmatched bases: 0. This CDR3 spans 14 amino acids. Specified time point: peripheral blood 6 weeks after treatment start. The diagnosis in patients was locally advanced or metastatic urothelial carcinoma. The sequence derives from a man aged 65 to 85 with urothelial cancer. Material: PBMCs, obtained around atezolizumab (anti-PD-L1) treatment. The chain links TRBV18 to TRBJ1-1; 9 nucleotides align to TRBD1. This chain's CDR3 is CASSPGQGNTEAFF. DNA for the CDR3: TGTGCCAGCTCACCGGGACAGGGGAACACTGAAGCTTTCTTT. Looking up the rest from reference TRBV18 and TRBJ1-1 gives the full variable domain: NAGVMQNPRHLVRRRGQEARLRCSPMKGHSHVYWYRQLPEEGLKFMVYLQKENIIDESGMPKERFSAEFPKEGPSILRIQQVVRGDSAAYFCASSPGQGNTEAFFGQGTRLTVV.